This TCR beta chain was captured by sequencing in a study of cytomegalovirus exposure and HLA in healthy donors (dated by TCRdb to about 2017). Concerning the study at large: In an earlier analysis of 587 of the donors, 250 to 350 Gb of sequence data and some 120 million unique TCR beta sequences from approximately 180 million T cells were reported. An early release covering about 600 HLA-typed donors comprised approximately 300 gigabases of sequencing data and 65 million to 100 million unique TCR sequences. Of the roughly 400 genotyped donors, over 65% fell in the genetic ancestry cluster associated with self-reported Caucasian donors. The aim of the study was to test whether cataloging public T cell receptors could identify signatures of past pathogen exposure. Using immunosequencing, the study profiled T cell repertoires from roughly 650 subjects and related those repertoires to cytomegalovirus serostatus. In addition to the first cohort of 666 subjects, a separate validation cohort of 120 different subjects was used. High-throughput TCR immunosequencing, statistical association of individual TCRs with disease status, and machine learning were combined to predict cytomegalovirus infection status. In a later analysis, previously published TCR beta repertoires from 670 or so donors were re-analyzed and high-resolution HLA genotyping was added so that TCR occurrence patterns could be studied. Rather than using new phenotypic data, the later analysis identified candidate immune exposures from TCR beta sequences and from how often those sequences occurred across donors. In an earlier analysis of several hundred of the donors, high-throughput TCR beta sequencing was used to judge whether each TCR beta V gene segment behaved as functional or pseudogenic. Donor age, sex, ethnicity and CMV serostatus were compiled together with the repertoire data. Genome-wide SNP genotypes for about 60% of the roughly 700 donors were used in a later genetic analysis, which treated that subset as a discovery cohort. All discovery cohort repertoires had been generated on a single sequencing platform. HLA typing included class I and class II loci at four-digit resolution. The number of donors typed differed by locus, with about 629-640 for A, B, C, DRB1 and DQB1, roughly 520 for DQA1, 606 for DPA1, and around 430 for DPB1. Four or five DR-DQ haplotypes were handled as single units for association and clustering, since linkage in the cohort was strong. On average, 235,054 unique TCR beta nucleotide sequences were sequenced per donor among about 400 genotyped donors of the cohort, with roughly 18% of those sequences being non-productive. Paper-wide results and their limitations: A later analysis found that most CMV-associated TCR beta chains appeared HLA-restricted, with HLA associations seemingly driven largely by CMV exposure. Presence/absence analyses assumed roughly uniform sequencing depth across donors, an assumption that may not hold. In a later genetic analysis, fewer N-insertions in productive TCRs were reported among donors in an Asian-associated ancestry cluster than the roughly 700-donor mean. Cytomegalovirus status was reported to be diagnosed by the classifier with high specificity and sensitivity in both the original and validation cohorts. Some IMGT-functional V segments, including TRBV6-2 and TRBV6-3, could not be distinguished by the 87-base-pair reads and were therefore excluded. In vitro tests confirmed that a few of the cytomegalovirus-associated TCR beta chains recognize cytomegalovirus antigens. The sequencing pipeline was judged likely to have produced a cluster of highly shared sequence variants as a technical artifact. V-gene and J-gene trimming of TCR beta chains was associated with a missense DCLRE1C variant in a later genetic analysis, and the association was replicated in an independent cohort. A later analysis reported that several top co-occurrence clusters appeared linked to parvovirus B19, influenza, CMV and Epstein-Barr virus. Linkage disequilibrium might explain the correlated functional status among segregating V segments, but an unknown experimental factor could not be ruled out. Immune exposure information for the cohort was limited to CMV serostatus. Only TCR beta chains were sequenced in this cohort, and the absence of alpha or paired-chain data limited detectable features. In the study, about 150 TCR beta chains were listed as associated with cytomegalovirus. A further reported finding was that TCR beta sequences accurately predicted the HLA-A and HLA-B alleles for most subjects in the first cohort. Broadly in line with IMGT annotations, most TCR beta V segments showed up in productive rearrangements about 90% or about 30% of the time in an earlier analysis of approximately 640 of the donors. The authors suggested that the approach could potentially be extended to other disease states and immunological phenotypes. In a later analysis, HLA-associated TCR beta chains were found to be more clonally expanded and to have lower generation probabilities than equally common non-associated chains. Because HLA typing was missing for some donors at each locus, association tests included only the typed subset. In a later analysis, the rate of TCR association differed among HLA loci, with DRB1 alleles having the most associated TCRs and HLA-C alleles having the fewest. Assigning TCR associations to individual alleles was difficult when HLA alleles, especially DR and DQ, strongly co-occurred. While some public TCRs were present in many individuals, most TCR sequences turned up only very rarely across donors. Because counts were too low, 15 to 20 rarely observed V segments, including chromosome 9 orphons, were excluded from the earlier analysis of some 590 of the donors. Specific HLA alleles were associated with some 15,000 TCR beta sequences at a false discovery rate of 0.05 in a later analysis.

Inclusive of the bounding cysteine and phenylalanine, the CDR3 is 17 residues long. Of all the DNA, just the CDR3 is kept, 51 bases in frame from base 1. CDR1 and CDR2 were assigned from the germline V gene as SGHAT and FQNNGV. V and J lose 2 bases and 4 bases, and a span of 20 bases separates them. As concerns this clone: It has no known antigen specificity. No much larger clonotype is one base removed from it; base qualities were not supplied.

The receptor library was made with the immunoSEQ multiplex PCR assay. For the multiplex PCR, a mixture combining 60 forward primers for TCR Vbeta segments and 13 reverse primers for TCR Jbeta segments was used. The CDR3 region of rearranged TCR beta genes was amplified from genomic DNA with a multiplex PCR assay. The Illumina HiSeq System was used to sequence the amplified TCR beta libraries as 87-base-pair reads. As for how the authors treated the data: A later analysis tallied around 80 million unique TCR beta chains across the 600 to 700 repertoires, and approximately 11 million of those chains were shared by two or more donors. Raw reads were error-corrected and collapsed into unique sequences with a nearest-neighbor algorithm that merged closely related sequences to remove PCR and sequencing errors. V, D and J gene segments were assigned by aligning CDR3 sequences to IMGT reference sequences. For a sequence to be retained, a match of at least six nucleotides to both a V gene segment and a J gene segment was required. Rearrangements were classified as productive when the CDR3 lacked stop codons and remained in frame with V and J, and all other rearrangements were classified as non-productive. Following IMGT convention, CDR3 was defined as the stretch from the second conserved V-encoded cysteine to the conserved J-encoded phenylalanine. Sequences without an unambiguous match to a single V gene segment were excluded from the earlier analysis of 500 to 700 of the donors. An earlier analysis of a few hundred of the donors called V segments functional above 56.7% productive rearrangements and segregating when the between-donor standard deviation exceeded 5%. A statistical classification framework was built for diagnosing cytomegalovirus status from the catalog of TCR beta chain sequences. In a later analysis, TCR nucleotide sequences were compared against IMGT/GENE-DB human TR gene sequences so that V and J genes could be assigned. In a later analysis, CDR3 sequences and most-parsimonious VDJ recombination scenarios were assigned using the TCRdist pipeline. In a later analysis, each TCR beta chain was defined by its CDR3 amino acid sequence together with its V-gene family, and reads without a unique V-gene family were excluded. In a later analysis, some 600 highly shared, low-generation-probability nucleotide sequences were removed to address suspected cross-contamination and a sequencing artifact. For each public chain, a later analysis derived a clonal expansion index from normalized ranks of inferred template counts within each repertoire. In a later analysis, generation probabilities were computed using a VDJ recombination model fitted to out-of-frame rearrangements, and the results were checked against IGoR. A later analysis scored TCR-TCR, TCR-HLA and TCR-CMV co-occurrence with hypergeometric tests, applying a repertoire-size bias correction to TCR pairs. A later analysis estimated false discovery rates by permuting HLA or CMV assignments 20 times. In a later analysis, co-occurring TCRs were grouped using DBSCAN, and TCRdist sequence similarity was added for clustering within HLA-allele-positive subsets. For co-occurrence clustering, repertoires with fewer than 30,000 or more than 120,000 public chains were excluded, along with about five repertoires with anomalous nucleotide sharing. Not all clones reach the TCRdb copy of this immuneACCESS table, which keeps in-frame sequences only. Checked studies attribute under half of the gap to unresolved V genes and leave the rest unexplained. From that table come the V and J calls and clone size; the DNA was used to work out D and trimming. Here the sample has about 130,000 clones; around 73% occur a single time. Together, the top ten hold 11% of the sample.

The cohort was made up of 666 healthy bone marrow donors. All cohort members were sampled while nominally healthy, although unrecorded immune exposures were likely present. The donor was CMV seropositive and was included in the group of approximately 300 seropositive cohort members. Each donor provided a peripheral blood sample, and peripheral blood mononuclear cells were used for TCR beta sequencing. The Qiagen DNeasy Blood Extraction Kit was used to extract genomic DNA from the blood cell samples. This clonotype was sampled from a young man in good health and CMV-seropositive. The specimen was PBMCs. The receptor chain draws on TRBV11-2 and TRBJ1-1; a tentative D call is TRBD1 (5 bases match). The nucleotide sequence reads TGTGCCAGCAGCTTATGGAACCTCCAACGGGGGAGCACTGAAGCTTTCTTT. It translates as CASSLWNLQRGSTEAFF.